This T cell receptor beta chain came from a study of T-cell reconstitution after alpha-beta-depleted transplantation in children. Whole-study results and caveats: Some patients showed high day-60 TCRbeta diversity, which derived from surviving recipient T cells and thymic progenitors. Newly produced T cells mostly provided counts and TCRbeta diversity after one year, as hyperexpanded clones declined. The origin of alpha-beta T cells about two months after transplant was reportedly several hundred expanded graft clones.

A library of TCRbeta sequences, prepared with unique molecular identifiers, was generated. TCRdb redid the calling of the PCR reads with MiXCR, one entry per CDR3 protein. The sample includes some 130,000 distinct CDR3 sequences, around 9.8% of them seen just once. Trimming at V came to 4 bases and at J to 4 bases, leaving 4 bases not matched to a gene. The germline CDR1 and CDR2 sequences are SQVTM and ANQGSEA. The CDR3 has 12 amino acids. This clonotype has only a few counts. The antigen remains unidentified. Sequences were derived from PBMCs, mostly from graft donor cells, sampled 180 days after TCRalphabeta/CD19-depleted stem cell transplant. V and J are TRBV29-1 and TRBJ2-7; 7 bases are a match to TRBD1. The sequence was collected from a girl in the first two years of life who had a stem cell transplant for combined immunodeficiency, so the T cells may come from the graft donor. CDR3 DNA sequence: TGCAGCGTTGGACAGGGATCTTACGAGCAGTACTTC. It codes for CSVGQGSYEQYF.